These T cell receptor beta chains were read from a single sample in a study of blood T cells in healthy people across ages. TCRdb processed the 5' RACE reads anew with MiXCR; each CDR3 protein has one entry. The data hold over 1,500,000 distinct CDR3 sequences, with around half observed a single time. Sequencing was done on a sample of blood. The receptors come from a woman aged 40 to 49 in good health. Each CDR3 is given without its conserved first and last residue.

v_call: TRBV12-3/TRBV12-4
j_call: TRBJ2-1
cdr3_aa: ASSYGVRGSYNEQF

v_call: TRBV2
j_call: TRBJ2-3
cdr3_aa: ASKSSAGLLTDTQY

v_call: TRBV5-1
j_call: TRBJ1-2
cdr3_aa: ASRGSTGRGYT

v_call: TRBV6-5
j_call: TRBJ1-2
cdr3_aa: ASSIGQGSSGYT

v_call: TRBV9
j_call: TRBJ2-5
cdr3_aa: ASSGRDAQETQY

v_call: TRBV6-2/TRBV6-3
j_call: TRBJ1-6
cdr3_aa: ASSYSPKDGDSSYNSPLH

v_call: TRBV3-1
j_call: TRBJ2-5
cdr3_aa: ASSQRVETQY

v_call: TRBV7-2
j_call: TRBJ2-3
cdr3_aa: ASSLAFDLAGDTDTQY

v_call: TRBV4-3
j_call: TRBJ1-4
cdr3_aa: ASSQWGKGDEKLF

v_call: TRBV2
j_call: TRBJ1-1
cdr3_aa: ASVRGHAVTEAF

v_call: TRBV7-2
j_call: TRBJ2-5
cdr3_aa: ASSRQLAIQETQY

v_call: TRBV4-1
j_call: TRBJ1-2
cdr3_aa: ASSQGGQSNYGYT

v_call: TRBV6-1
j_call: TRBJ2-1
cdr3_aa: ASSEGSWYNEQF

v_call: TRBV10-3
j_call: TRBJ1-6
cdr3_aa: AIRPGQGNSPLH

v_call: TRBV7-9
j_call: TRBJ1-4
cdr3_aa: ASSLRSGEKLF

v_call: TRBV3-1
j_call: TRBJ2-1
cdr3_aa: ASSQISGGLYNEQF

v_call: TRBV28
j_call: TRBJ1-2
cdr3_aa: ASSLSSYGYT

v_call: TRBV12-3/TRBV12-4
j_call: TRBJ2-1
cdr3_aa: ASSQTGSYNEQF

v_call: TRBV7-9
j_call: TRBJ2-5
cdr3_aa: ASSSGTSGRSVETQY

v_call: TRBV9
j_call: TRBJ2-3
cdr3_aa: ASSFRLAGVGDTQY

v_call: TRBV7-2
j_call: TRBJ1-2
cdr3_aa: ASSQERYNYGYT

v_call: TRBV29-1
j_call: TRBJ2-5
cdr3_aa: SGRRAFPNQETQY

v_call: TRBV6-5
j_call: TRBJ2-1
cdr3_aa: ASSYSTQGGYNEQF

v_call: TRBV7-3
j_call: TRBJ2-1
cdr3_aa: ASSFPVSGPPGGDYNEQF

v_call: TRBV5-1
j_call: TRBJ1-1
cdr3_aa: ASSLAIANTEAF

v_call: TRBV29-1
j_call: TRBJ2-3
cdr3_aa: SVESGTGVSYSTDTQY

v_call: TRBV20-1
j_call: TRBJ2-7
cdr3_aa: SARDFNPTEQY

v_call: TRBV27
j_call: TRBJ2-7
cdr3_aa: ASSLLLLGHNEQY

v_call: TRBV6-1
j_call: TRBJ2-7
cdr3_aa: ASSAGRGSPYEQY

v_call: TRBV9
j_call: TRBJ2-3
cdr3_aa: ASSPQAGLSTDTQY

v_call: TRBV27
j_call: TRBJ2-1
cdr3_aa: ASSWQGLSSYNEQF

v_call: TRBV9
j_call: TRBJ1-1
cdr3_aa: ASSVGQDTEAF

v_call: TRBV7-8
j_call: TRBJ2-5
cdr3_aa: TSSSQGFETQY

v_call: TRBV20-1
j_call: -
cdr3_aa: SAQGDREQY

v_call: TRBV20-1
j_call: TRBJ1-5
cdr3_aa: SARDIANQPQH

v_call: TRBV12-3/TRBV12-4
j_call: TRBJ1-2
cdr3_aa: ASRHSQDYSGYT

v_call: TRBV7-3
j_call: TRBJ2-3
cdr3_aa: ASSLLAGGIDTQY

v_call: TRBV20-1
j_call: TRBJ1-2
cdr3_aa: SARVLTGPNYGYT

v_call: TRBV6-6
j_call: -
cdr3_aa: ASSYGPREQY

v_call: TRBV20-1
j_call: TRBJ1-2
cdr3_aa: SARDPGPGKGYT

v_call: TRBV12-3/TRBV12-4
j_call: TRBJ1-2
cdr3_aa: ASRANQATYGYT

v_call: TRBV4-3
j_call: TRBJ2-1
cdr3_aa: ASSQERRGALGEQF

v_call: TRBV20-1
j_call: TRBJ2-5
cdr3_aa: SARWGSPGTQY

v_call: TRBV4-3
j_call: TRBJ1-6
cdr3_aa: ASSQFTATSSYNSPLH

v_call: TRBV6-5
j_call: TRBJ2-4
cdr3_aa: ASRRQGGGKNIQY

v_call: TRBV14
j_call: TRBJ1-5
cdr3_aa: ASSQDAGTQPQH

v_call: TRBV9
j_call: TRBJ2-7
cdr3_aa: ASSRGPGTSYEQY

v_call: TRBV28
j_call: TRBJ2-4
cdr3_aa: ASSSGGRSGKNIQY

v_call: TRBV6-2/TRBV6-3
j_call: TRBJ2-5
cdr3_aa: ASSPHGVRDQETQY